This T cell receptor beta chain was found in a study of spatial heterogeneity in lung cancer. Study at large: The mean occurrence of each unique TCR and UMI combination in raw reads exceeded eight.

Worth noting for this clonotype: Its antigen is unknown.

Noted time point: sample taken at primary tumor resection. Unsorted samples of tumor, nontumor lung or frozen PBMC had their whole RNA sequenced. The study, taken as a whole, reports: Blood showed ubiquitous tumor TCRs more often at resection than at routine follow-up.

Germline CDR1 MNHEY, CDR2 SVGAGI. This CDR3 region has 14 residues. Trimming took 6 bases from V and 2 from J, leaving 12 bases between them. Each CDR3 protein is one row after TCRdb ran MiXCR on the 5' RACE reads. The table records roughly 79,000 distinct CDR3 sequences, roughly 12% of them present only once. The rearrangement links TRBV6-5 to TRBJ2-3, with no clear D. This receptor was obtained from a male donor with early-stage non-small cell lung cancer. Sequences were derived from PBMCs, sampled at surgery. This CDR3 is CASSLLESTDTQYF. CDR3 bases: TGTGCCAGCAGCCTTCTAGAGTCCACAGATACGCAGTATTTT.